This T cell receptor (beta chain) was found in a study of blood T cell repertoires in COVID-19. CDR3 length: 16 residues. V lost 2 bases to trimming and J lost 2 bases, with 16 bases between them. Per the germline V gene, CDR1 is SGHDT and CDR2 is YYEEEE. The assay was immunoSEQ multiplex PCR, and TCRdb's table has in-frame clones only and misses some. The profile covers 85,000 to 110,000 clones, with 87% appearing a single time and 6.2% taken by the ten largest. The sequenced sample was peripheral blood. The chain links TRBV5-6 to TRBJ2-5, with D maybe TRBD1 (6 bases). The TCR comes from a human donor in a cohort sampled during active COVID-19. This CDR3 reads CASSFTGQGFQETQYF. CDR3 nucleotides: TGTGCCAGCAGCTTCACGGGGCAGGGGTTTCAAGAGACCCAGTACTTC.